This TCR beta chain was identified in a study of blood T cell repertoires in COVID-19. About the research overall: COVID-19 samples, acute and convalescent, were from the United States, Italy and Spain. PBMCs, B-cell-depleted T cells, or T cells provided the cDNA or gDNA that made up the material.

The V gene's germline CDR1 is MNHEY and CDR2 SMNVEV (reference sequence). V lost 8 bases and J 5 bases, leaving 19 bases between the germline ends. This CDR3 spans 15 amino acids. In the study's own analysis: Amplification of reference gene primers provided the estimated nucleated cell counts. Produced via immunoSEQ multiplex PCR; TCRdb's table is partial and in-frame only. V and J calls and clone size are copied from that table; D and trimming were computed from the DNA. Of 100,000 to 150,000 clones listed, about 87% are singletons. V usage is TRBV27 and J usage is TRBJ2-1; tentative D call: TRBD2 (6 bases). This clonotype was obtained from a man between 50 and 59 years old with acute or convalescent COVID-19. The source material was peripheral blood. The CDR3 sequence is CASAPRWWGDNEQFF. The CDR3 nucleotides are TGTGCCAGCGCTCCGCGGTGGTGGGGGGACAATGAGCAGTTCTTC.